The subject of this entry is one T cell receptor beta chain. The sample comes from a study of CD8+ T cells in alopecia areata. Once RNA had been extracted, it was reverse transcribed into cDNA to act as the sequencing template. Using immunoSEQ multiplex PCR, the repertoire was profiled, and TCRdb retains in-frame clones only, with some absent. The sample yields fewer than 250,000 clones, 50% to 65% seen once. The source of this sequence is a human donor with alopecia areata. The source was CD4+ T cells sorted from blood, collected at week 0.

The CDR3, as DNA: TGTGCCTGGAGTAATGGGCGTACCACAGATACGCAGTATTTT. It codes for CAWSNGRTTDTQYF. The J gene is TRBJ2-3, the V gene TRBV30; D ambiguous. Trimming shortened V by 2 bases and J by 2 bases, and 11 bases separated the two germline ends. Germline V gene data show CDR1 as GTSNPN and CDR2 as SVGIG (reference sequence). The CDR3 totals 14 residues. Full variable domain (remainder filled in from reference TRBV30 and TRBJ2-3): SQTIHQWPATLVQPVGSPLSLECTVEGTSNPNLYWYRQAAGRGLQLLFYSVGIGQISSEVPQNLSASRPQDRQFILSSKKLLLSDSGFYLCAWSNGRTTDTQYFGPGTRLTVL.